These T cell receptor beta chains were read from a single sample in a study of T cells after yellow fever vaccination. TCRdb called the 5' RACE reads again in MiXCR, with one record for every CDR3 protein. The repertoire holds about 58,000 distinct CDR3 sequences, more than 5.5% seen once, with 30% to 40% in the top ten. The specimen comprised CD8+ T cells sorted from PBMCs, sampled on the day of the first yellow fever vaccination. Every receptor here comes from a man between 18 and 29 years old who received the YFV17D yellow fever vaccine. Both conserved end residues are trimmed from each CDR3.

j_call | v_call | cdr3_aa
TRBJ2-5 | TRBV7-7 | ASSLAPGPETQY
TRBJ2-5 | TRBV4-1 | ASSQSVPGQQETQY
TRBJ2-7 | TRBV4-3 | ASSQDSRSGEQY
TRBJ2-2 | TRBV23-1 | ASSQAQNTGELF
TRBJ2-2 | TRBV6-2/TRBV6-3 | ASSYLAGGPTTGELF
TRBJ2-5 | TRBV27 | ASSQVAGETQY
TRBJ1-5 | TRBV19 | ASVELGGVQPQH
TRBJ2-1 | TRBV3-1 | ASSPYWTSGGLPNEQF
TRBJ2-5 | TRBV6-2/TRBV6-3 | ASSDSQETQY
TRBJ2-3 | TRBV3-1 | ASCQQSPCTHTQY
TRBJ1-3 | TRBV4-1 | ASSRSPGNTIY
TRBJ2-1 | TRBV27 | ASADSGEEQF
TRBJ1-1 | TRBV7-2 | ASSPGPGPGAF
TRBJ2-5 | TRBV12-3/TRBV12-4 | ASSSSDPYQY
TRBJ2-5 | TRBV12-3/TRBV12-4 | ASKGGQETQY
TRBJ2-1 | TRBV7-2 | ASSFGDYNEQF
TRBJ1-1 | TRBV30 | AWSFRLNTEAF
TRBJ2-1 | TRBV18 | ASSPWQGNEQF
TRBJ2-7 | TRBV7-2 | ASSLVRSSYEQY
TRBJ1-5 | TRBV20-1 | SARDWGTSQH
TRBJ2-2 | TRBV13 | ASSLRGPNTGELF
TRBJ1-2 | TRBV4-1 | ASSQVRDDGYT
TRBJ1-1 | TRBV3-1 | ASSQGVGERAF
TRBJ2-7 | TRBV4-1 | ASSQDTPSRWGYEQY
TRBJ2-3 | TRBV6-5 | ASSYSPGLTDTQY
TRBJ1-1 | TRBV20-1 | SASSWQGATEAF
TRBJ2-5 | TRBV5-5 | ASITQGEETQY
TRBJ2-1 | TRBV20-1 | SARDRSGGQPYNEQF
TRBJ2-3 | TRBV12-5 | ASGFLIAGGTDTQY
TRBJ1-1 | TRBV4-1 | ASSDRENTEAF
TRBJ1-1 | TRBV4-3 | ASSLGRLMNTEAF
TRBJ2-7 | TRBV5-5 | ASSTGGGSYEQY
TRBJ2-3 | TRBV28 | ASSLAGIGTDTQY
TRBJ1-2 | TRBV6-6 | ASTDNHYGYT
TRBJ2-3 | TRBV6-2/TRBV6-3 | ASTHGWDTQY
TRBJ2-1 | TRBV4-2 | ASSPGVQHNEQF
TRBJ2-2 | TRBV14 | ASSQAGTGVFTGELF
TRBJ2-3 | TRBV7-2 | ASSLAYSGSSTDTQY
TRBJ1-2 | TRBV6-6 | ASRLYGYT
TRBJ2-3 | TRBV6-4 | ASSEGRSTDTQY
TRBJ1-5 | TRBV19 | ASSIPTGWAHQPQH
TRBJ1-2 | TRBV7-6 | ASSLDGDGYT
TRBJ1-1 | TRBV12-3/TRBV12-4 | ASSYRGLSTEAF
TRBJ2-2 | TRBV27 | ASSLEWTGELF
TRBJ2-1 | TRBV11-1 | ASSPTRGGILVYNEQF
TRBJ1-1 | TRBV6-2/TRBV6-3 | ASNMGVNTEAF
TRBJ2-3 | TRBV2 | ASSEGRGSSTDTQY
TRBJ1-5 | TRBV7-9 | ASSLGAGQPQH
TRBJ2-1 | TRBV6-2/TRBV6-3 | ASSYGLAGYNEQF
TRBJ2-1 | TRBV9 | ASSVWEDRVLRNEQF
TRBJ2-7 | TRBV19 | ASSIGSSYEQY
TRBJ1-6 | TRBV11-2 | ASSWAWSPLH
TRBJ2-5 | TRBV20-1 | SARALMGY
TRBJ2-1 | TRBV2 | ASSDSLTPNYNEQF
TRBJ2-7 | TRBV7-9 | AIVGGSYEQY
TRBJ2-3 | TRBV7-3 | ASSKTGSPDTQY
TRBJ1-2 | TRBV7-9 | ASRAAKDPYGYT
TRBJ1-1 | TRBV5-1 | ASRIRGAGNTEAF
TRBJ2-5 | TRBV4-3 | ASSQEARAGVGETQY